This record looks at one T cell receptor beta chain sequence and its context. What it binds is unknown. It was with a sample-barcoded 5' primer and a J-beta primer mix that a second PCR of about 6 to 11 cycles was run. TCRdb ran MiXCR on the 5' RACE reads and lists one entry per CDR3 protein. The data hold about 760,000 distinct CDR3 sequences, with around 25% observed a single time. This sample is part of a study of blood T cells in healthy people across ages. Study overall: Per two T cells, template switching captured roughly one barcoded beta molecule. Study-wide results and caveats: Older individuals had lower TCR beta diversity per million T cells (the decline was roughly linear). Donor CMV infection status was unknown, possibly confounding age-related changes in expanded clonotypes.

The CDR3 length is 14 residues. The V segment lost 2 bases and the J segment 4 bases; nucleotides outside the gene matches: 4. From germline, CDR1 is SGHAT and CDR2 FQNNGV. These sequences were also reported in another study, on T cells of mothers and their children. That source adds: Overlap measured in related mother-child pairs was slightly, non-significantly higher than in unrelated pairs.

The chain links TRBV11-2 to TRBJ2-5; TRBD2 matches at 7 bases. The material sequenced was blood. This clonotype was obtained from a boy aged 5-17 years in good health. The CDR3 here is CASSLRREVETQYF. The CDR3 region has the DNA TGTGCCAGCAGCTTACGACGGGAGGTAGAGACCCAGTACTTC.